This passage covers 2 T cell receptor beta chains from one sample sequenced in a study of OX40 agonist ivuxolimab in advanced cancers. The data were produced by immunoSEQ multiplex PCR, yet TCRdb's version contains in-frame clones alone and is incomplete. The table records 40,000 to 45,000 clones, approximately 83% of them present only once. This specimen was CD4+ or CD8+ T cells sorted from blood, taken in a trial of the OX40 agonist ivuxolimab. Receptors were obtained from an adult with an advanced solid tumor such as melanoma, head and neck, liver or kidney cancer.

The chain uses TRBV2 and TRBJ2-7; D unresolved. V lost 6 bases, J lost 2 bases, and 14 bases lay in between. The CDR3 is 14 amino acids. Germline V CDR1 and CDR2: SNHLY, FYNNEI. The CDR3 loop is CASRVPDGTYEQYF. The CDR3 DNA follows: TGTGCCAGCAGAGTCCCTGACGGTACCTACGAGCAGTACTTC.

The chain has TRBV5-4 and TRBJ2-1; 12 nucleotides line up with TRBD2. This CDR3 has 15 amino acids. The trim removed 5 bases at V and 8 bases at J, leaving 8 bases unmatched. Germline V gene lookup returns CDR1 SGHNT and CDR2 YYREEE (reference sequence). This CDR3 reads CASSSTSGSRYEQFF. The CDR3 bases are TGTGCCAGCAGTTCGACTAGCGGGAGTCGGTATGAGCAGTTCTTC.